This is a list of T cell receptor beta chains from one sample in a study of cytomegalovirus exposure and HLA in healthy donors. Here immunoSEQ multiplex PCR was the method, and the copy in TCRdb shows in-frame clones only, minus some. The repertoire holds approximately 250,000 clones, with just under 80% as singletons. The material sequenced was PBMCs. Receptors were obtained from a boy aged 5 to 17 in good health and CMV-seronegative. Both conserved end residues are part of each CDR3. Fields, in order: D gene, V gene, J gene, clone size, CDR3 protein, CDR3 DNA. A D gene is named only where the DNA matches it firmly. Clone size is given for some rows only: seen once, a few or many times, or a class if the clone is expanded.

>TRBD2|TRBV7-6|TRBJ2-7|few
CASSFSLAGGYEQYF
TGTGCCAGCAGCTTCTCCCTAGCGGGGGGCTACGAGCAGTACTTC
>TRBD2|TRBV4-1|TRBJ2-1|NA
CASRPTSGSGNEQFF
TGCGCCAGCAGACCGACTAGCGGGAGCGGCAATGAGCAGTTCTTC
>TRBD2|TRBV5-1|TRBJ2-5|NA
CASSLRLAGGLETQYF
TGCGCCAGCAGCTTGAGACTAGCGGGAGGTTTAGAGACCCAGTACTTC
>NA|TRBV2|TRBJ1-1|NA
CASSLQGAEAFF
TGTGCCAGCAGTCTCCAGGGCGCTGAAGCTTTCTTT
>NA|TRBV5-5|TRBJ1-1|NA
CASSFRVGGAAEAFF
TGTGCCAGCAGCTTCAGGGTAGGCGGGGCGGCTGAAGCTTTCTTT
>TRBD2|TRBV4-1|TRBJ2-3|NA
CASSQDLSGGQVDTQYF
TGCGCCAGCAGCCAAGATCTTAGCGGGGGGCAGGTAGATACGCAGTATTTT
>NA|TRBV2|TRBJ1-5|NA
CASSPDRDSNQPQHF
TGTGCCAGCAGCCCGGACAGAGATAGCAATCAGCCCCAGCATTTT
>NA|TRBV6-5|TRBJ1-1|NA
CASIMRGHRNTEAFF
TGTGCCAGCATTATGAGGGGACATCGGAACACTGAAGCTTTCTTT
>TRBD1|TRBV9|TRBJ1-6|NA
CASSGTGGNSPLHF
TGTGCCAGCAGCGGGACAGGGGGTAATTCACCCCTCCACTTT
>TRBD2|TRBV5-6|TRBJ2-7|few
CASSLLAGAEQYF
TGTGCCAGCAGCTTACTAGCGGGAGCCGAGCAGTACTTC
>TRBD1|TRBV27|TRBJ1-6|once
CASSSTGVRDSPLHF
TGTGCCAGCAGTAGCACAGGGGTTCGTGATTCACCCCTCCACTTT
>NA|TRBV11-3|TRBJ2-1|NA
CASSPQSIYNEQFF
TGTGCCAGCTCTCCCCAGTCCATCTACAATGAGCAGTTCTTC
>NA|TRBV5-6|TRBJ2-3|NA
CASSLVRSQAGLTDTQYF
TGTGCCAGCAGCTTGGTCCGTTCTCAGGCGGGGCTGACAGATACGCAGTATTTT
>TRBD2|TRBV4-1|TRBJ2-5|NA
CASSPAGVPETQYF
TGCGCCAGCAGTCCGGCGGGAGTACCCGAGACCCAGTACTTC
>NA|TRBV6-5|TRBJ2-2|NA
CASSYTGSGELFF
TGTGCCAGCAGTTACACAGGGTCCGGGGAGCTGTTTTTT
>NA|TRBV5-1|TRBJ2-4|once
CASSLVFGHLNIQYF
TGCGCCAGCAGCTTGGTATTTGGGCACCTCAACATTCAGTACTTC
>NA|TRBV5-6|TRBJ2-2|NA
CASSGRTGTGELFF
TGTGCCAGCAGCGGCAGGACTGGCACCGGGGAGCTGTTTTTT
>NA|TRBV4-2|TRBJ1-2|NA
CASSQSGGLSGYTF
TGTGCCAGCAGCCAAAGCGGGGGTTTGAGCGGCTACACCTTC
>TRBD1|TRBV2|TRBJ2-3|NA
CASRDRDLPDTQYF
TGTGCCAGCCGTGACAGGGATCTCCCAGATACGCAGTATTTT
>NA|TRBV4-1|TRBJ2-3|NA
CASSQVRRGPRDTQYF
TGCGCCAGCAGCCAAGTTCGGCGGGGACCTCGAGATACGCAGTATTTT
>TRBD1|TRBV10-3|TRBJ2-7|NA
CAISARDRSSYEQYF
TGTGCCATCAGTGCACGGGACAGAAGCTCCTACGAGCAGTACTTC
>NA|TRBV5-5|TRBJ2-5|NA
CASSFNPVGGQETQYF
TGTGCCAGCAGCTTCAACCCCGTGGGGGGTCAAGAGACCCAGTACTTC
>TRBD1|TRBV5-1|TRBJ2-7|NA
CASRARGLALEQYF
TGCGCCAGCAGGGCCAGGGGGCTAGCTTTGGAGCAGTACTTC
>TRBD1|TRBV19|TRBJ2-5|NA
CASSPTRQGGGETQYF
TGTGCCAGTAGTCCGACTCGACAGGGGGGAGGGGAGACCCAGTACTTC
>TRBD1|TRBV6-9|TRBJ1-6|few
CASSCLTGALGSPLHF
TGTGCCAGCAGTTGCCTGACAGGGGCGCTTGGCTCACCCCTCCACTTT
>NA|TRBV5-1|TRBJ1-2|NA
CASSLSSGALYGYTF
TGCGCCAGCAGCTTGTCGTCAGGGGCCCTCTATGGCTACACCTTC
>NA|TRBV7-9|TRBJ2-7|NA
CASSPFSDLYEQYF
TGTGCCAGCAGCCCTTTCAGCGACTTATACGAGCAGTACTTC
>NA|TRBV11-3|TRBJ2-6|few
CASSFQSGANVLTF
TGTGCCAGCAGCTTTCAATCTGGGGCCAACGTCCTGACTTTC
>NA|TRBV6-6|TRBJ1-5|NA
CASGGSNQPQHF
TGTGCCAGTGGGGGGAGCAATCAGCCCCAGCATTTT
>TRBD1|TRBV10-3|TRBJ1-1|few
CAISEHRGLWARNTEAFF
TGTGCCATCAGTGAACACAGGGGTCTTTGGGCTCGAAACACTGAAGCTTTCTTT
>NA|TRBV15|TRBJ2-1|NA
CATSRATRASSYNEQFF
TGTGCCACCAGCAGAGCTACTCGCGCGAGCTCCTACAATGAGCAGTTCTTC
>NA|TRBV5-1|TRBJ2-3|NA
CASSLGADTQYF
TGCGCCAGCAGCTTAGGAGCAGATACGCAGTATTTT
>TRBD1|TRBV9|TRBJ2-3|NA
CASSARGQGSDTQYF
TGTGCCAGCAGCGCGCGAGGACAGGGATCAGATACGCAGTATTTT
>NA|TRBV19|TRBJ2-7|NA
CASGWGVSSEQYF
TGTGCCAGTGGGTGGGGGGTGTCTTCGGAGCAGTACTTC
>TRBD1|TRBV5-6|TRBJ1-5|NA
CASRSASGGSYQPQHF
TGTGCCAGCCGGAGCGCTTCAGGGGGCTCTTATCAGCCCCAGCATTTT
>TRBD1|TRBV27|TRBJ2-3|NA
CASTTGGASDTQYF
TGTGCCAGTACGACAGGGGGCGCATCAGATACGCAGTATTTT
>TRBD1|TRBV7-2|TRBJ1-2|NA
CASSLALGTGGIGYTF
TGTGCCAGCAGCTTAGCGCTGGGGACAGGGGGAATAGGCTACACCTTC
>TRBD1|TRBV5-1|TRBJ1-1|NA
CASSIQGGLTEAFF
TGCGCCAGCAGCATACAGGGGGGGCTCACTGAAGCTTTCTTT
>TRBD1|TRBV19|TRBJ1-1|NA
CASSYRGEAFF
TGTGCCAGTAGTTACAGGGGAGAAGCTTTCTTT
>TRBD1|TRBV5-1|TRBJ2-7|NA
CASSSQGGSYEQYF
TGCGCCAGCAGCTCACAGGGGGGAAGCTACGAGCAGTACTTC
>NA|TRBV7-7|TRBJ2-2|once
CASSQDRYTGELFF
TGCGCTAGCAGCCAGGACAGATACACCGGGGAGCTGTTTTTT
>TRBD2|TRBV19|TRBJ2-2|NA
CASSIVGGGTGELFF
TGTGCCAGTAGTATAGTTGGGGGGGGCACCGGGGAGCTGTTTTTT
>TRBD1|TRBV6-5|TRBJ2-7|NA
CASSYDRVSYEQYF
TGTGCCAGCAGTTACGACAGGGTCTCCTACGAGCAGTACTTC
>NA|TRBV6-1|TRBJ2-7|NA
CASSELGAGMSYEQYF
TGTGCCAGCAGTGAACTTGGCGCAGGTATGTCCTACGAGCAGTACTTC
>TRBD2|TRBV29-1|TRBJ2-7|few
CSAKGLAVYEQYF
TGCAGCGCCAAGGGACTAGCGGTCTACGAGCAGTACTTC
>NA|TRBV29-1|TRBJ1-4|few
CSAGQVPNEKLFF
TGCAGCGCCGGCCAGGTCCCTAATGAAAAACTGTTTTTT
>TRBD1|TRBV19|TRBJ1-4|NA
CASTKTGGDEKLFF
TGTGCCAGTACCAAGACAGGGGGAGATGAAAAACTGTTTTTT
>TRBD1|TRBV5-1|TRBJ1-1|NA
CASRGQGSVGEAFF
TGCGCCAGCAGAGGACAGGGGTCTGTTGGTGAAGCTTTCTTT
>NA|TRBV29-1|TRBJ2-2|NA
CSVVRNTGELFF
TGCAGCGTTGTCCGGAACACCGGGGAGCTGTTTTTT
>NA|TRBV5-4|TRBJ1-1|few
CASTLKARGNTEAFF
TGTGCCAGCACCTTGAAGGCCAGGGGGAACACTGAAGCTTTCTTT
>TRBD1|TRBV7-9|TRBJ1-2|NA
CASSSAGGGYTF
TGTGCCAGCAGCTCGGCAGGGGGTGGCTACACCTTC
>NA|TRBV5-1|TRBJ1-1|few
CASSSRGANTEAFF
TGCGCCAGCAGCTCCCGGGGAGCGAACACTGAAGCTTTCTTT
>TRBD1|TRBV6-5|TRBJ1-2|NA
CASSVGRGLDGYTF
TGTGCCAGCAGTGTCGGGAGGGGGCTGGATGGCTACACCTTC
>TRBD2|TRBV11-3|TRBJ2-1|NA
CASSLWTSGYNEQFF
TGTGCCAGCAGCCTATGGACTAGCGGTTACAATGAGCAGTTCTTC